This entry concerns a single T cell receptor beta chain. In the original analysis: Nucleated cell number was recorded as an estimate derived from reference gene primer amplification. Clones were read by immunoSEQ multiplex PCR, and TCRdb kept only the in-frame ones, dropping some. That table is the source of V, J and clone size, and D and trimming were worked out from the DNA. In the table there are more than 95,000 clones, roughly 80% of which are singletons. This record comes from a study of blood T cell repertoires in COVID-19. Study-level background: Researchers got acute and convalescent COVID-19 samples from the United States, Italy and Spain. The cDNA or gDNA used as material had been derived from T cells, B-cell-depleted T cells, or PBMCs.

Unmatched junction bases numbered 7, after V lost 5 bases and J lost 4 bases. Looked up from germline, CDR1 is KGHSH and CDR2 is LQKENI. CDR3 size: 14 residues. The sequence derives from a human donor in a cohort sampled during active COVID-19. The sequenced sample consisted of peripheral blood. V usage is TRBV18 and J usage is TRBJ1-1; TRBD1 agrees at 7 bases. The CDR3 region is CASSRQGTGTEAFF. The CDR3 region has the DNA TGTGCCAGCTCAAGACAGGGTACGGGCACTGAAGCTTTCTTT.